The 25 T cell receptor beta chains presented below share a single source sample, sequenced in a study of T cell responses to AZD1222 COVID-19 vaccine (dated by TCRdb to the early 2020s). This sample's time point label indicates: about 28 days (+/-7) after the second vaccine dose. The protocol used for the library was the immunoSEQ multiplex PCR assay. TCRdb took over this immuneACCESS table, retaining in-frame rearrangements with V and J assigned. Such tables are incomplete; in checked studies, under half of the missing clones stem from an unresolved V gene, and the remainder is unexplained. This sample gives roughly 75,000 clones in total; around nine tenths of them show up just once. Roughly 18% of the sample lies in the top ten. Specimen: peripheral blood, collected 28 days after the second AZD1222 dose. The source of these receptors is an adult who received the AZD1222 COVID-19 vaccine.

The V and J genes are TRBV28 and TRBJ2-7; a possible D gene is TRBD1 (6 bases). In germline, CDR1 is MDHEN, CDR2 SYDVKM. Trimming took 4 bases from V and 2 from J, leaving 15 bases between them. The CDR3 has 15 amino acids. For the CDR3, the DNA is TGTGCCAGCAGTTCTACGAACCGGGACACCTACGAGCAGTACTTC. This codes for CASSSTNRDTYEQYF.

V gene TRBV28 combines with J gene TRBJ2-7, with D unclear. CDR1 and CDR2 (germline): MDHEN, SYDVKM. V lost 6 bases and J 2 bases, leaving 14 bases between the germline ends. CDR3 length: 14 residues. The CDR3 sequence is CASRVWGTTYEQYF. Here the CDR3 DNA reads TGTGCCAGCAGGGTCTGGGGAACCACCTACGAGCAGTACTTC. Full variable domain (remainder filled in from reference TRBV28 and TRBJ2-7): DVKVTQSSRYLVKRTGEKVFLECVQDMDHENMFWYRQDPGLGLRLIYFSYDVKMKEKGDIPEGYSVSREKKERFSLILESASTNQTSMYLCASRVWGTTYEQYFGPGTRLTVT.

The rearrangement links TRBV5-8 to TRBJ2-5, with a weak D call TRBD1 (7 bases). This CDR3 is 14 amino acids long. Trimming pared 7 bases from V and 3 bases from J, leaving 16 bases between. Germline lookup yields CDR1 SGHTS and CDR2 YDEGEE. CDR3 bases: TGTGCCAGCTCCTTTGGAGGGGGCGAAGAGACCCAGTACTTC. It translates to CASSFGGGEETQYF.

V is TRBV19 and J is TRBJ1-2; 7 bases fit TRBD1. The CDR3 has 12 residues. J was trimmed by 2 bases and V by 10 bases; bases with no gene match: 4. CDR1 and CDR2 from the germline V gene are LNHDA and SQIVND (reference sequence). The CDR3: CATGQANYGYTF. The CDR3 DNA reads TGTGCCACCGGACAGGCGAACTATGGCTACACCTTC.

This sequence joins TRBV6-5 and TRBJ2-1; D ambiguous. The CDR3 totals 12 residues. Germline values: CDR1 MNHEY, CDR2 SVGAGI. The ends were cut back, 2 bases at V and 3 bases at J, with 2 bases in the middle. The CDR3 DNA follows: TGTGCCAGCAGTTACAACTACAATGAGCAGTTCTTC. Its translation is CASSYNYNEQFF.

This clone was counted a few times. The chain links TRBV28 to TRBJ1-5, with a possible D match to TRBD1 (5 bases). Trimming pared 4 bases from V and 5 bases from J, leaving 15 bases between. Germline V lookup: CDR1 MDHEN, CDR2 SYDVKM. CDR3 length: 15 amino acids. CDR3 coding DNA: TGTGCCAGCAGTTCGGTGGGGGGAACGGATCAGCCCCAGCATTTT. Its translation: CASSSVGGTDQPQHF.

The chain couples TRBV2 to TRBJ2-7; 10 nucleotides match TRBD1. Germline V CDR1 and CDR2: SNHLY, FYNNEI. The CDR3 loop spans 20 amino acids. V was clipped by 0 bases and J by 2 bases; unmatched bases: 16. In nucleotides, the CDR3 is TGTGCCAGCAGTGAAGCGCTTGGGGGCGGAGGGACAGGGGTCCCCTACGAGCAGTACTTC. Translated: CASSEALGGGGTGVPYEQYF.

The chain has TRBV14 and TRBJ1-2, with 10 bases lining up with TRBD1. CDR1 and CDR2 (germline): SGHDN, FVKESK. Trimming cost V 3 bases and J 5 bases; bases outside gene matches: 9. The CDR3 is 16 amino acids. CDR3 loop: CASSQTPGQGQYGYTF. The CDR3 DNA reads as TGTGCCAGCAGCCAGACGCCGGGACAGGGGCAATATGGCTACACCTTC.

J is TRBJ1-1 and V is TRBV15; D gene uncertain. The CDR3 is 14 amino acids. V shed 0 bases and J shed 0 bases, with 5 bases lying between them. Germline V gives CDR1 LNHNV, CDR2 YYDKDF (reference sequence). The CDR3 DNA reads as TGTGCCACCAGCAGAGAGGGAGTGAACACTGAAGCTTTCTTT. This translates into CATSREGVNTEAFF.

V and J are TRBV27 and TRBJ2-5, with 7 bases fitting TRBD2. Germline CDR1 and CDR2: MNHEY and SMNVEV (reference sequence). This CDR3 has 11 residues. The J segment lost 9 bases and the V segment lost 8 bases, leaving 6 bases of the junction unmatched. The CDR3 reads CASGGEDAQYF. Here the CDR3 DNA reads TGTGCCAGCGGGGGGGAGGATGCCCAGTACTTC.

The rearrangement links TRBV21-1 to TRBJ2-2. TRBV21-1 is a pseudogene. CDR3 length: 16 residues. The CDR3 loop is CASSKESGPNTGELFF. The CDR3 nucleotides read TGTGCCAGCAGCAAAGAATCCGGGCCGAACACCGGGGAGCTGTTTTTT.

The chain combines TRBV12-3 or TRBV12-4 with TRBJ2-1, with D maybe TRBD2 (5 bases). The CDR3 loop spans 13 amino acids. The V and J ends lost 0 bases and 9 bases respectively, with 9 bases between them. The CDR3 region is CASSLAGDTEQFF. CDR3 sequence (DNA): TGTGCCAGCAGTTTAGCCGGGGATACTGAGCAGTTCTTC.

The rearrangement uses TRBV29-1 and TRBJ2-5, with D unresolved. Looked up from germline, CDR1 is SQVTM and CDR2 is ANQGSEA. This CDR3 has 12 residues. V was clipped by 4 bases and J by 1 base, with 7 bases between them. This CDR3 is CSVGWSQETQYF. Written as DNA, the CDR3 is TGCAGCGTTGGTTGGAGCCAAGAGACCCAGTACTTC.

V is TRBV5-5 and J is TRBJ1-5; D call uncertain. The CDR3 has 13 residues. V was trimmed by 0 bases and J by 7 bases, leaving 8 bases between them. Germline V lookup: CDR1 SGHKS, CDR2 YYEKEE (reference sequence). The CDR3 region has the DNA TGTGCCAGCAGCTTGGTGTACGGGCAGCCCCAGCATTTT. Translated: CASSLVYGQPQHF.

DNA of the CDR3: TGTGCCAGCAGCTTGGATGGGACAGTAGATGAAAAACTGTTTTTT. Protein product: CASSLDGTVDEKLFF. The chain is built from TRBV5-4 and TRBJ1-4; 7 nucleotides agree with TRBD1. From germline, CDR1 is SGHNT and CDR2 YYREEE (reference sequence). The CDR3 totals 15 residues. The V and J ends lost 0 bases and 6 bases, in that order; junction bases with no gene match: 5.

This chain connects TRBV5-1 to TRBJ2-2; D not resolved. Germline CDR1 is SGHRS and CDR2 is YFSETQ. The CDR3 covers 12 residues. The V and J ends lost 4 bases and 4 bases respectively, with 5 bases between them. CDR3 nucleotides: TGCGCCAGCAGCCCACTCACCGGGGAGCTGTTTTTT. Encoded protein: CASSPLTGELFF.

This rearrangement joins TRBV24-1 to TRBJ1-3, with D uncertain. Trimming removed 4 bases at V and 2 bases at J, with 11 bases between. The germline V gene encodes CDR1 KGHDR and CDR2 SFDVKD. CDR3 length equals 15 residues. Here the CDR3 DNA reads TGTGCCACCAGTGACCCTAGGAGTGCTGGAAACACCATATATTTT. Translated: CATSDPRSAGNTIYF.

The CDR3 nucleotides are TGCAGCGTTGGGGGGAACACCCCCACAGATACGCAGTATTTT. It encodes CSVGGNTPTDTQYF. V and J are TRBV29-1 and TRBJ2-3; either TRBD1 or TRBD2 may supply D (5 bases each). V was clipped by 4 bases and J by 2 bases, with 13 bases between them. This CDR3 spans 14 amino acids. Germline V lookup: CDR1 SQVTM, CDR2 ANQGSEA.

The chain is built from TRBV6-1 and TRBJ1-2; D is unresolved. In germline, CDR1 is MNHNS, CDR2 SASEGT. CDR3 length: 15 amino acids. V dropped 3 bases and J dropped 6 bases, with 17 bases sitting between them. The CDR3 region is CASSEGSTPGHGYTF. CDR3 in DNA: TGTGCCAGCAGTGAGGGGTCTACCCCAGGCCATGGCTACACCTTC.

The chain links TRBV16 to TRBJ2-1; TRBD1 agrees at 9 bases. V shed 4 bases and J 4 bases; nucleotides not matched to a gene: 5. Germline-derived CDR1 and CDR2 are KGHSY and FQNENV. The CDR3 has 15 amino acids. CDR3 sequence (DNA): TGTGCCAGCAGCCCCAGGGGACAGGGATACAATGAGCAGTTCTTC. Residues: CASSPRGQGYNEQFF.

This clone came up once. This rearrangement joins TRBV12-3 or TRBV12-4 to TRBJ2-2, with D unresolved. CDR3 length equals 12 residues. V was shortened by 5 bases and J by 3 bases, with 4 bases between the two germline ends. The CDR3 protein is CASSPYTGELFF. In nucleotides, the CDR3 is TGTGCCAGCAGTCCGTACACCGGGGAGCTGTTTTTT.

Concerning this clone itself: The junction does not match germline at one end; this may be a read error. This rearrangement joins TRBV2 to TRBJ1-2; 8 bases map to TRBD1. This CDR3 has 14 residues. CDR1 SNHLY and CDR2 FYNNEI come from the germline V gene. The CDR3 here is CASSEASGTGLERF. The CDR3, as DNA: TGTGCCAGCAGTGAAGCAAGCGGGACAGGCCTCGAGAGGTTC.

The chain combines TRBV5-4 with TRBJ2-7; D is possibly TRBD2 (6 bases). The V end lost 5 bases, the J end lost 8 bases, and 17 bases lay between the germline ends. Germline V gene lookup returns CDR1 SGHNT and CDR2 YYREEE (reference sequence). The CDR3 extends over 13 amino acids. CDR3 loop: CASRPAEGLKQYF. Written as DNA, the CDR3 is TGTGCCAGCAGACCGGCGGAGGGGTTAAAGCAGTACTTC.

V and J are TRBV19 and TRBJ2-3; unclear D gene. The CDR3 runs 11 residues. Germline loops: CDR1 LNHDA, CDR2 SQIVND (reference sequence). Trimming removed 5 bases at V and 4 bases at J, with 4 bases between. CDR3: CASSSADTQYF. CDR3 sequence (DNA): TGTGCCAGTAGTTCCGCAGATACGCAGTATTTT.

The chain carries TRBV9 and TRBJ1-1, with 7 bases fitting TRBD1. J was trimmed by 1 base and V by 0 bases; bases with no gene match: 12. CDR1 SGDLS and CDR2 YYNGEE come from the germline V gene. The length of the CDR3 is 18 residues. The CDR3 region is CASSVVTGVSAWNTEAFF. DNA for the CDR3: TGTGCCAGCAGCGTAGTCACAGGGGTGTCGGCATGGAACACTGAAGCTTTCTTT.